The entry that follows covers one TCR beta chain sequence. Generated by immunoSEQ multiplex PCR, the TCRdb table keeps only in-frame clones and is missing some. This table holds a few hundred thousand clones, 90% found once. These data originate in a study of blood T cell repertoires in COVID-19. The CDR3 has 12 amino acids. The sequence came from a woman aged 18-30 years with acute COVID-19. The chain couples TRBV21-1 to TRBJ2-1; the D call in the table, TRBD2, was not verified against the DNA. TRBV21-1 counts as a pseudogene. The sample consisted of PBMCs or T cells enriched from blood (not recorded which). CDR3 amino acids: CASWREWGEQFF. The CDR3 DNA reads TGTGCCAGCTGGCGGGAGTGGGGTGAGCAGTTCTTC.